In its sample, the clone carrying this T cell receptor beta chain was seen a few times. The antigen is undetermined. This sample was taken from a study of T cell repertoires in cytomegalovirus infection. Study at large: The authors relied on CMV epitopes, both recently identified HLA-C-restricted and well-studied HLA-B-restricted. In public TCR beta signatures, there were indications of both CMV infection and matching HLA type.

TCRdb fed the reads into MiXCR, producing one record per CDR3 protein. Of approximately 390,000 distinct CDR3 sequences in the sample, about 35% were seen once. V lost 2 bases, J lost 4 bases, and 13 bases lay in between. Germline values: CDR1 SGHTA, CDR2 FQGNSA. This CDR3 region has 15 residues. Points from the study as a whole: CMV-specific TCR beta clonotypes restricted by HLA-C were the ones dominating the ex vivo response. Cumulative public TCR beta family frequency identified carriers of CMV plus the relevant HLA.

The V call is TRBV7-2, the J call TRBJ2-3, with D unresolved. This clonotype was sampled from a human donor in good health (CMV status not recorded). Some clones in this sample may be carry-over from other donors' samples. The starting material was cultured PBMCs, obtained from culture after CMV antigen stimulation. CDR3 coding DNA: TGTGCCAGCAGCTTACTTATCCCCCCGTCAGATACGCAGTATTTT. It specifies CASSLLIPPSDTQYF. Full variable domain (outside the CDR3, taken from reference TRBV7-2 and TRBJ2-3): GAGVSQSPSNKVTEKGKDVELRCDPISGHTALYWYRQSLGQGLEFLIYFQGNSAPDKSGLPSDRFSAERTGGSVSTLTIQRTQQEDSAVYLCASSLLIPPSDTQYFGPGTRLTVL.